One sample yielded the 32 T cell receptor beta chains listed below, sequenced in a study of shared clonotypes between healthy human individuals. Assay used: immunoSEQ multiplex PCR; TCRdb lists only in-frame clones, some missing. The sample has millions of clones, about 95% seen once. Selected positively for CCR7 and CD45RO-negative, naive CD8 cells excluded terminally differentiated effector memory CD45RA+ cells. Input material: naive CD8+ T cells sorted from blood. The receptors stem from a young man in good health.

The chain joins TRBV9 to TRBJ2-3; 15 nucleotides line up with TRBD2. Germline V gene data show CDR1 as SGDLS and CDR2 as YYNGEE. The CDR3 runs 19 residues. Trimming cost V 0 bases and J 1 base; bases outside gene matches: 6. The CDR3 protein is CASSVVGLAGGPGTDTQYF. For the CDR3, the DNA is TGTGCCAGCAGCGTAGTAGGACTAGCGGGAGGGCCGGGCACAGATACGCAGTATTTT.

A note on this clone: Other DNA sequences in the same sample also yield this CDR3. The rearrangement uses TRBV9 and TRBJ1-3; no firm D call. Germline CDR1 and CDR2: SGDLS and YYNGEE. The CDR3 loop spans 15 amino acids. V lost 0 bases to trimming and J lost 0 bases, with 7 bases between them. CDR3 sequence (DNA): TGTGCCAGCAGCGTAGGGGCGGGCTCTGGAAACACCATATATTTT. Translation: CASSVGAGSGNTIYF.

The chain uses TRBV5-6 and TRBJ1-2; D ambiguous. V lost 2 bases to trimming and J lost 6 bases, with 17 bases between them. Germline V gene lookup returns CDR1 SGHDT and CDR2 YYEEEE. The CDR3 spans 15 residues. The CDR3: CASSFPDSRGDGYTF. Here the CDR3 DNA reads TGTGCCAGCAGCTTCCCGGACTCTAGAGGCGATGGCTACACCTTC.

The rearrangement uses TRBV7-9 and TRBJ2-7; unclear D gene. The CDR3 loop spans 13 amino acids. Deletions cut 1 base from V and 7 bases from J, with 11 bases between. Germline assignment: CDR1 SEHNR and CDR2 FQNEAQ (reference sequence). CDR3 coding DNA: TGTGCCAGCAGCTTAGGTTTAGGTGGAGAGCAGTACTTC. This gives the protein CASSLGLGGEQYF.

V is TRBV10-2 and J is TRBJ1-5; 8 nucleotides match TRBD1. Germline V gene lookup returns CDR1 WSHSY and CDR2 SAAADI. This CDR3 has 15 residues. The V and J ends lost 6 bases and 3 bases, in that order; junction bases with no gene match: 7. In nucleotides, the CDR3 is TGCGCCAGCAGCCTTGACAGGGGCGACAATCAGCCCCAGCATTTT. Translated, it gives CASSLDRGDNQPQHF.

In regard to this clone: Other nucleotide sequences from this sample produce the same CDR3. The CDR3 coding sequence is TGTGCCAGCAGCTTAGAACTAGCGGGCTACAATGAGCAGTTCTTC. Protein: CASSLELAGYNEQFF. The gene calls are TRBV11-2 and TRBJ2-1; 9 bases map to TRBD2. This CDR3 comprises 15 residues. Trimming took 0 bases from V and 3 from J; bases not matched to a gene: 0. Germline CDR1 SGHAT, CDR2 FQNNGV.

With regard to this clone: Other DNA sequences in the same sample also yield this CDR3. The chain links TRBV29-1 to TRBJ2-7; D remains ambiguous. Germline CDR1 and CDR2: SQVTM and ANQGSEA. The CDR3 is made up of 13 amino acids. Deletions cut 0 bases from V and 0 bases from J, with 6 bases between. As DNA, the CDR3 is TGCAGCGTTGAAGATCCGGACTCCTACGAGCAGTACTTC. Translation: CSVEDPDSYEQYF.

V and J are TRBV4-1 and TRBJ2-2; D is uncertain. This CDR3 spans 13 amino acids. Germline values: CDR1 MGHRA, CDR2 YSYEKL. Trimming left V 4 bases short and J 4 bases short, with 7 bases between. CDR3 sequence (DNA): TGCGCCAGCAGCCGTACGGGCACCGGGGAGCTGTTTTTT. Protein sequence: CASSRTGTGELFF.

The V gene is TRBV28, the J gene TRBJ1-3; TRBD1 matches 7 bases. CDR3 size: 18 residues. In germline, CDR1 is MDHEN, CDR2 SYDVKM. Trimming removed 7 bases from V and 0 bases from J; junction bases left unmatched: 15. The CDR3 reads CASNQPRGDRDSGNTIYF. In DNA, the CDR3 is TGTGCCAGCAACCAACCTAGGGGGGACAGAGACTCTGGAAACACCATATATTTT.

The CDR3: CAVGGLAGPGPIETQYF. The CDR3 bases are TGTGCCGTGGGCGGACTAGCGGGACCTGGACCGATAGAGACCCAGTACTTC. The chain links TRBV19 to TRBJ2-5, with 12 bases identical to TRBD2. The CDR3 runs 17 residues. V lost 11 bases, J lost 4 bases, and 17 bases stayed unmatched. Germline loops: CDR1 LNHDA, CDR2 SQIVND (reference sequence).

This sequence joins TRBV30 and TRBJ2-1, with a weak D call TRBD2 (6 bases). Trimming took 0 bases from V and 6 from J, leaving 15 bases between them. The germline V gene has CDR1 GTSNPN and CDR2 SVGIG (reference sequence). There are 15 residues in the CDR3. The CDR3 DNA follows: TGTGCCTGGAGTGTACTAGCACAGGCTGTCAATGAGCAGTTCTTC. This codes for CAWSVLAQAVNEQFF. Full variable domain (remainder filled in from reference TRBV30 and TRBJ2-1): SQTIHQWPATLVQPVGSPLSLECTVEGTSNPNLYWYRQAAGRGLQLLFYSVGIGQISSEVPQNLSASRPQDRQFILSSKKLLLSDSGFYLCAWSVLAQAVNEQFFGPGTRLTVL.

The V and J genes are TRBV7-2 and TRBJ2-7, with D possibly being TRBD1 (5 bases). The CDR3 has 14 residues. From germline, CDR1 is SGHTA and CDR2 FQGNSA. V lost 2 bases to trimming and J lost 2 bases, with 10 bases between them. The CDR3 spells CASSLTDRAYEQYF. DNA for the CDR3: TGTGCCAGCAGCTTAACTGACAGAGCCTACGAGCAGTACTTC.

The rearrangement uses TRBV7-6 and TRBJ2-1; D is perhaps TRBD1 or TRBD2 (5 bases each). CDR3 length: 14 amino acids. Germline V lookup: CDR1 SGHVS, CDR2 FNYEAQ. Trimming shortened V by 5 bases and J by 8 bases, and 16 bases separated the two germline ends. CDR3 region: CASSIRDRGYEQFF. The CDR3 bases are TGTGCCAGCAGCATCCGGGACCGGGGATATGAGCAGTTCTTC.

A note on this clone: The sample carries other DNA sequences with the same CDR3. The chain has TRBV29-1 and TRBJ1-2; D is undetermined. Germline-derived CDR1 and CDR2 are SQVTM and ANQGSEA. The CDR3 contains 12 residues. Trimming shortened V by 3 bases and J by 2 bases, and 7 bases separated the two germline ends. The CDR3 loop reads CSVEGLNYGYTF. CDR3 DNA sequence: TGCAGCGTTGAGGGCCTCAACTATGGCTACACCTTC.

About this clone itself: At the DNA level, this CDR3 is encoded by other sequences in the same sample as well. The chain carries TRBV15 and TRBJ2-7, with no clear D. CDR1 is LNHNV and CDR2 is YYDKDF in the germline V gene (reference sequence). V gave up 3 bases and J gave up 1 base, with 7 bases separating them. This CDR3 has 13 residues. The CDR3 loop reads CATSRTESYEQYF. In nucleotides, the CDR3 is TGTGCCACCAGCAGGACTGAATCCTACGAGCAGTACTTC.

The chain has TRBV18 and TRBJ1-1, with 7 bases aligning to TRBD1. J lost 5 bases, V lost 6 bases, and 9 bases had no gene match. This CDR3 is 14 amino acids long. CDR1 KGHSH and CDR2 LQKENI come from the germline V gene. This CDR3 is CASSPTGERTEAFF. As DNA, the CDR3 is TGTGCCAGCTCTCCTACAGGGGAGAGGACTGAAGCTTTCTTT.

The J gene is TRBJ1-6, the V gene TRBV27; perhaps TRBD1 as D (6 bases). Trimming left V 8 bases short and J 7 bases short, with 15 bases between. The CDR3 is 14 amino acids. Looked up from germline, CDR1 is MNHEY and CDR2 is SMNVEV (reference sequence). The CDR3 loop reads CASGLGGSNSPLHF. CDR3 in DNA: TGTGCCAGCGGACTAGGGGGATCCAATTCACCCCTCCACTTT.

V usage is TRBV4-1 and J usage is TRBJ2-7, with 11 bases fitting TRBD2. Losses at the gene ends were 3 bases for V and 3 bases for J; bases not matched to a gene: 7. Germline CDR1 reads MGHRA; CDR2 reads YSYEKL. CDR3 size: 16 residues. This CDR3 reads CASSQHPGLADYEQYF. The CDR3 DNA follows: TGCGCCAGCAGCCAGCACCCGGGACTAGCGGACTACGAGCAGTACTTC.

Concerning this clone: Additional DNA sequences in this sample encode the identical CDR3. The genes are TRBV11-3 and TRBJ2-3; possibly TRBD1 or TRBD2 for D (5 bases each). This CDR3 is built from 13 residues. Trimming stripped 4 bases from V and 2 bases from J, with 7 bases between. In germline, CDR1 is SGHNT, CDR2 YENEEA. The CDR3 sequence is CASSSGTTDTQYF. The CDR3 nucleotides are TGTGCCAGCAGCTCCGGGACCACAGATACGCAGTATTTT.

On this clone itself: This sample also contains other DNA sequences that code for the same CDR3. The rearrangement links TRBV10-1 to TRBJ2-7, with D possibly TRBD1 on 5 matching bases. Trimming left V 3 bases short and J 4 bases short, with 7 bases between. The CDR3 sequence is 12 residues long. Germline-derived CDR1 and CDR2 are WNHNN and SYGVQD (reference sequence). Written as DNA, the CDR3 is TGCGCCAGCAGTGAATCAGGGTACGAGCAGTACTTC. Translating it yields CASSESGYEQYF.

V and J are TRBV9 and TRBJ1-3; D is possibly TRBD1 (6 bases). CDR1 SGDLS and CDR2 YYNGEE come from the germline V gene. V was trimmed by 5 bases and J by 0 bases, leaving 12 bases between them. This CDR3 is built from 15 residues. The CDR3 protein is CASSDRPNSGNTIYF. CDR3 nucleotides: TGTGCCAGCAGTGACAGGCCCAACTCTGGAAACACCATATATTTT.

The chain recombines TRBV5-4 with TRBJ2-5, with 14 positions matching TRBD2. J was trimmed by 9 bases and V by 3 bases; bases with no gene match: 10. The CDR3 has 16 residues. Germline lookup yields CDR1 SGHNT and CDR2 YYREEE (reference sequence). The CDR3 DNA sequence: TGTGCCAGCAGCTCGCCGACTAGCGGGGGGGCTCAGTCCCAGTACTTC. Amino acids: CASSSPTSGGAQSQYF.

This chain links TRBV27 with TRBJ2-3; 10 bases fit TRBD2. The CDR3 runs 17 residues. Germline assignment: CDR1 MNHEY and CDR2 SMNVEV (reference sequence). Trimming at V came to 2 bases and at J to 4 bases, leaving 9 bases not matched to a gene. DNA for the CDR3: TGTGCCAGCAGTTTACCGTCGCTAGCGGGGGTTGCAGATACGCAGTATTTT. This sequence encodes CASSLPSLAGVADTQYF.

The CDR3 region is CAWSGPPLGTGTYEQYF. CDR3 sequence (DNA): TGTGCCTGGAGTGGCCCCCCTTTGGGGACAGGTACCTACGAGCAGTACTTC. The chain couples TRBV30 to TRBJ2-7; 8 positions match TRBD1. This CDR3 comprises 17 residues. Germline V gene data show CDR1 as GTSNPN and CDR2 as SVGIG (reference sequence). Trimming removed 1 base from V and 2 bases from J; junction bases left unmatched: 13.

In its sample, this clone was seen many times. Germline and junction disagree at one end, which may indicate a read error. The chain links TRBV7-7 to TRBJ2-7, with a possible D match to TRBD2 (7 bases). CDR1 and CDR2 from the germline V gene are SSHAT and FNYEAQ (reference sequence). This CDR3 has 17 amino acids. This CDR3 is CASSLDKWGGPIYEQYF. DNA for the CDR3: TGTGCTAGCAGCTTGGACAAATGGGGGGGGCCAATCTACGAGCAGTACTTC. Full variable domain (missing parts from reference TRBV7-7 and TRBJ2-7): GAGVSQSPRYKVTKRGQDVTLRCDPISSHATLYWYQQALGQGPEFLTYFNYEAQPDKSGLPSDRFSAERPEGSISTLTIQRTEQRDSAMYRCASSLDKWGGPIYEQYFGPGTRLTVT.

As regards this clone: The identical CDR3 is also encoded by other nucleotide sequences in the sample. The CDR3 loop is CASSFGEKLFF. Here the CDR3 DNA reads TGTGCCAGCAGCTTTGGTGAAAAACTGTTTTTT. The V gene is TRBV7-9, the J gene TRBJ1-4; no firm D call. CDR1 is SEHNR and CDR2 is FQNEAQ in the germline V gene (reference sequence). The CDR3 has 11 amino acids. Trimming left V 3 bases short and J 7 bases short, with 3 bases between.

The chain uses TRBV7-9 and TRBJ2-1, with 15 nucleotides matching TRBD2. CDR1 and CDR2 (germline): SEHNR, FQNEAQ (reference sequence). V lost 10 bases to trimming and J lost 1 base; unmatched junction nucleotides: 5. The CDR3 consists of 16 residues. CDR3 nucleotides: TGTGCCATCCCCGGGACTAGCGGGGGGTCCTACAATGAGCAGTTCTTC. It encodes CAIPGTSGGSYNEQFF. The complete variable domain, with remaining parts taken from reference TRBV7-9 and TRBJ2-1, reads DTGVSQNPRHKITKRGQNVTFRCDPISEHNRLYWYRQTLGQGPEFLTYFQNEAQLEKSRLLSDRFSAERPKGSFSTLEIQRTEQGDSAMYLCAIPGTSGGSYNEQFFGPGTRLTVL.

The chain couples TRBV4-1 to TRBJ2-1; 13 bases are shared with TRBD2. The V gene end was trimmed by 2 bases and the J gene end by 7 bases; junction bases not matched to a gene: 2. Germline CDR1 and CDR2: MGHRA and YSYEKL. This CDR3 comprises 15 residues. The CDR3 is CASSQTSGGGNEQFF. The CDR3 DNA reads TGCGCCAGCAGCCAAACTAGCGGGGGGGGAAATGAGCAGTTCTTC.

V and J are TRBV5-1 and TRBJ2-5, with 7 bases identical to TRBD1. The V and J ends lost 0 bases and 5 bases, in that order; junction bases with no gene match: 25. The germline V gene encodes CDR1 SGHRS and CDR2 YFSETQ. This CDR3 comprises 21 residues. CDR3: CASSLAKGQPLGSRVGETQYF. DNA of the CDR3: TGCGCCAGCAGCTTGGCCAAGGGACAGCCCCTAGGGTCGAGGGTTGGGGAGACCCAGTACTTC.

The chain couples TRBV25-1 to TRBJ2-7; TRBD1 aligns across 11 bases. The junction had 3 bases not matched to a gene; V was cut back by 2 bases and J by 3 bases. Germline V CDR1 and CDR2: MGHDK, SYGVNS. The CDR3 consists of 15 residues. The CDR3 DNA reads TGTGCCAGCAGTGAAGGGGGGACAGGGGGCTACGAGCAGTACTTC. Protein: CASSEGGTGGYEQYF.

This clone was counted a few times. The CDR3 loop is CASSLRGMDGYTF. CDR3 DNA sequence: TGCGCCAGCAGCTTGCGAGGGATGGATGGCTACACCTTC. The chain employs TRBV5-1 and TRBJ1-2; D is undetermined. The length of the CDR3 is 13 residues. V was shortened by 1 base and J by 6 bases, with 10 bases between the two germline ends. Per germline, CDR1 SGHRS and CDR2 YFSETQ.

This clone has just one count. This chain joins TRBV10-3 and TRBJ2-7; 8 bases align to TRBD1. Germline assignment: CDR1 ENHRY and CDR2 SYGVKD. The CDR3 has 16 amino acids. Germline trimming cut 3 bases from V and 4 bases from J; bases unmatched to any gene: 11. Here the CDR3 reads CAISDRTGLTGYEQYF. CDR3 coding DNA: TGTGCCATCAGTGACCGGACAGGGCTTACGGGGTACGAGCAGTACTTC.